This T cell receptor (beta chain) was recorded in a study of Ad26.COV2.S vaccination and SARS-CoV-2 variants. Turning to the study itself: The study gave Ad26.COV2.S intramuscularly, once or twice 56 days apart.

Using immunoSEQ multiplex PCR, the repertoire was profiled, and TCRdb retains in-frame clones only, with some absent. The sample consists of 440,000 or so clones, around 89% of them appearing once. This CDR3 has 14 amino acids. Germline V gene sequence: CDR1 MDHEN, CDR2 SYDVKM. With V trimmed by 5 bases and J by 5 bases, 4 bases remained unmatched. Treatment in this sample: about 20 received Ad26.COV2.S at low or high dose, single or two shots; about five received placebo; per-sample allocation not given. Samples analyzed were those drawn on day 63 after the first vaccine or placebo injection. This TCR came from a person aged 18-65 years who received the Ad26.COV2.S COVID-19 vaccine or a placebo. This sequence joins TRBV28 and TRBJ2-5; 11 nucleotides agree with TRBD2. This material consisted of peripheral blood, taken in a trial of Ad26.COV2.S vaccine versus placebo. CDR3 region: CASSQTSGKETQYF. CDR3 sequence (DNA): TGTGCCAGCAGTCAGACTAGCGGGAAGGAGACCCAGTACTTC.